The 18 T cell receptor beta chains reported below all come from one sample, sequenced in a study of lymphopenia after photon versus proton radiotherapy. The table came from immunoSEQ multiplex PCR; TCRdb's copy has only in-frame clones and leaves some out. The sample lists some 7,000 clones; more than 65% were seen once. This material consisted of peripheral blood, taken from a patient treated with photon-based radiotherapy. These receptor sequences come from a man aged 25-40 years with gastric cancer.

V and J are TRBV6-1 and TRBJ2-5; TRBD1 agrees at 10 bases. The end of the DNA aligns better with TRBJ2-7, so the J call may be wrong. CDR1 MNHNS and CDR2 SASEGT come from the germline V gene. The CDR3 extends over 17 amino acids. CDR3 coding DNA: TGTGCCAGCAGTGACGGGACGCCGGGACAGGGGATCTACGAGCAGTACTTC. Translated: CASSDGTPGQGIYEQYF.

The rearrangement links TRBV6-5 to TRBJ1-2; no clear D. The V gene lost 5 bases and the J gene lost 4 bases, with 5 bases spanning the gap. Germline CDR1 MNHEY, CDR2 SVGAGI. This CDR3 comprises 11 residues. The CDR3 sequence is CASSIPYGYTF. CDR3 nucleotides: TGTGCCAGCAGTATCCCCTATGGCTACACCTTC.

The chain carries TRBV6-1 and TRBJ2-7; weak D call: TRBD2 (6 bases). Between the trimmed V and J ends, which lost 6 bases and 3 bases, there was a span of 18 bases. CDR3 length: 15 residues. The germline gives CDR1 MNHNS, CDR2 SASEGT. The CDR3 loop is CASRRLRGGDYEQYF. The CDR3 region has the DNA TGTGCCAGCAGGAGACTCCGCGGAGGGGACTACGAGCAGTACTTC.

The chain has TRBV5-1 and TRBJ1-1; D remains ambiguous. Between the trimmed V and J ends, which lost 2 bases and 0 bases, there was a span of 11 bases. Germline V lookup: CDR1 SGHRS, CDR2 YFSETQ. This CDR3 region has 15 residues. DNA of the CDR3: TGCGCCAGCAGCTTCCAAGAGGGTTTGAACACTGAAGCTTTCTTT. It specifies CASSFQEGLNTEAFF.

The rearrangement uses TRBV28 and TRBJ2-5, with TRBD2 matching 7 bases. The V gene end was trimmed by 5 bases and the J gene end by 4 bases; junction bases not matched to a gene: 7. This CDR3 comprises 14 residues. Looked up from germline, CDR1 is MDHEN and CDR2 is SYDVKM. The CDR3: CASSPGRGGETQYF. The CDR3 DNA is TGTGCCAGCAGTCCGGGGAGGGGAGGAGAGACCCAGTACTTC.

J is TRBJ2-7 and V is TRBV28, with TRBD2 matching over 8 bases. With V trimmed by 3 bases and J by 2 bases, 9 bases remained unmatched. The CDR3 runs to 16 residues. Germline V gene lookup returns CDR1 MDHEN and CDR2 SYDVKM. The CDR3 region has the DNA TGTGCCAGCAGTTTGTCGCTAGCGGGCCTGACCTACGAGCAGTACTTC. Amino acid sequence: CASSLSLAGLTYEQYF. The whole variable domain, filled in from reference TRBV28 and TRBJ2-7, reads DVKVTQSSRYLVKRTGEKVFLECVQDMDHENMFWYRQDPGLGLRLIYFSYDVKMKEKGDIPEGYSVSREKKERFSLILESASTNQTSMYLCASSLSLAGLTYEQYFGPGTRLTVT.

This rearrangement joins TRBV11-2 to TRBJ2-3; 9 bases map to TRBD2. Looked up from germline, CDR1 is SGHAT and CDR2 is FQNNGV. The junction had 8 bases not matched to a gene; V was cut back by 5 bases and J by 2 bases. This CDR3 has 16 residues. CDR3: CASSAGTSLDTDTQYF. The CDR3 coding sequence is TGTGCCAGCAGCGCGGGGACTAGCTTGGACACAGATACGCAGTATTTT.

The rearrangement joins TRBV5-1 to TRBJ2-3; D might be TRBD2 (5 bases). V was pared by 0 bases and J by 4 bases, with 9 bases between. This CDR3 spans 14 amino acids. CDR1 is SGHRS, CDR2 YFSETQ, per germline. As DNA, the CDR3 is TGCGCCAGCAGCTTGGGGCTAGCATCAGATACGCAGTATTTT. Amino acid sequence: CASSLGLASDTQYF.

The V gene is TRBV6-6, the J gene TRBJ2-3; D is unresolved. There are 13 residues in the CDR3. Germline-derived CDR1 and CDR2 are MNHNY and SVGAGI (reference sequence). V gave up 0 bases and J gave up 4 bases, with 5 bases separating them. CDR3 coding DNA: TGTGCCAGCAGTTACTCGCTGGCAGATACGCAGTATTTT. It codes for CASSYSLADTQYF.

This rearrangement joins TRBV11-3 to TRBJ1-1, with D unresolved. Trimming took 3 bases from V and 5 from J, leaving 13 bases between them. The CDR3 is made up of 14 amino acids. CDR1 is SGHNT and CDR2 is YENEEA in the germline V gene. The CDR3 DNA reads TGTGCCAGCAGCTTGAGGCCCGAAGGGACTGAAGCTTTCTTT. Encoded protein: CASSLRPEGTEAFF.

The chain combines TRBV12-5 with TRBJ1-1; no firm D call. V was trimmed by 6 bases and J by 1 base, leaving 9 bases between them. This CDR3 contains 13 residues. The germline V gene has CDR1 LGHNT and CDR2 FRNRAP. This CDR3 reads CASGSDGNTEAFF. The CDR3 DNA reads TGTGCTAGTGGCTCTGACGGGAACACTGAAGCTTTCTTT. Based on the CDR3 plus reference TRBV12-5 and TRBJ1-1, the full variable domain is DARVTQTPRHKVTEMGQEVTMRCQPILGHNTVFWYRQTMMQGLELLAYFRNRAPLDDSGMPKDRFSAEMPDATLATLKIQPSEPRDSAVYFCASGSDGNTEAFFGQGTRLTVV.

The genes are TRBV4-3 and TRBJ2-5; no definite D call. The CDR3 totals 15 residues. Germline loops: CDR1 LGHNA, CDR2 YSLEER. The V gene lost 0 bases and the J gene lost 1 base, with 9 bases spanning the gap. The CDR3 reads CASSQELYRQETQYF. The CDR3 DNA is TGCGCCAGCAGCCAAGAACTTTACCGCCAAGAGACCCAGTACTTC.

The gene calls are TRBV2 and TRBJ2-1; D may be TRBD2 (6 bases). The V end lost 3 bases, the J end lost 0 bases, and 18 bases lay between the germline ends. The germline gives CDR1 SNHLY, CDR2 FYNNEI. The length of the CDR3 is 18 residues. In nucleotides, the CDR3 is TGTGCCAGCAGTGAGCATAGTGGGGACTCCGGCTCCTACAATGAGCAGTTCTTC. It codes for CASSEHSGDSGSYNEQFF.

This clone occurred a few times. The rearrangement links TRBV11-3 to TRBJ2-5; 10 bases map to TRBD2. The CDR3 has 15 residues. V was pared by 2 bases and J by 4 bases, with 4 bases of the junction left unmatched. CDR1 is SGHNT and CDR2 is YENEEA in the germline V gene. The CDR3, as DNA: TGTGCCAGCAGCTTAAGCGGGAGGGCCTCAGAGACCCAGTACTTC. Its protein is CASSLSGRASETQYF.

The V call is TRBV18, the J call TRBJ2-7, with D perhaps TRBD1 (5 bases). V dropped 3 bases and J dropped 5 bases, with 14 bases sitting between them. Looked up from germline, CDR1 is KGHSH and CDR2 is LQKENI. CDR3 length: 14 residues. CDR3 loop: CASSPQGPRNEQYF. As DNA, the CDR3 is TGTGCCAGCTCACCGCAGGGCCCTCGGAACGAGCAGTACTTC.

The chain uses TRBV7-2 and TRBJ1-1; no clear D. The CDR3 totals 14 residues. Trimming took off 1 base at V and 9 bases at J, with 15 bases between the two ends. Germline CDR1 reads SGHTA; CDR2 reads FQGNSA. The DNA of the CDR3 is TGTGCCAGCAGCTTAGATAGTGGGGATCAGAAAGCTTTCTTT. Protein product: CASSLDSGDQKAFF. Combining the CDR3 with reference TRBV7-2 and TRBJ1-1 gives the whole variable domain GAGVSQSPSNKVTEKGKDVELRCDPISGHTALYWYRQSLGQGLEFLIYFQGNSAPDKSGLPSDRFSAERTGGSVSTLTIQRTQQEDSAVYLCASSLDSGDQKAFFGQGTRLTVV.

This chain joins TRBV9 and TRBJ2-7; TRBD1 matches 11 bases. The J segment lost 3 bases and the V segment lost 4 bases, leaving 6 bases of the junction unmatched. The CDR3 runs to 15 residues. The V gene's germline CDR1 is SGDLS and CDR2 YYNGEE. CDR3 residues: CASSIGTGGFYEQYF. CDR3 nucleotides: TGTGCCAGCAGCATCGGGACAGGGGGGTTCTACGAGCAGTACTTC.

This clone was seen more than once but under ten times. This chain uses TRBV2 with TRBJ2-7; weak D call: TRBD1 (6 bases). CDR3 length: 13 residues. Germline values: CDR1 SNHLY, CDR2 FYNNEI. Trimming stripped 4 bases from V and 2 bases from J, with 9 bases between. The CDR3 loop reads CASSVGGPYEQYF. The CDR3 nucleotides read TGTGCCAGCAGTGTAGGGGGTCCCTACGAGCAGTACTTC.